This T cell receptor (beta chain) was captured in a study of control samples from healthy donors and cancer patients. Libraries were prepared by immunoSEQ multiplex PCR; TCRdb keeps only in-frame clonotypes and omits some of them. This table holds 100,000 or so clones, around 88% found once. Germline assignment: CDR1 LNHDA and CDR2 SQIVND (reference sequence). V lost 8 bases and J lost 0, with 8 bases in between. CDR3 length: 13 amino acids. The sequenced sample was blood. The chain couples TRBV19 to TRBJ1-3; D ambiguous. The clonotype was recovered from a young man in good health. The CDR3 bases are TGTGCCAGTGGCAGCTACTCTGGAAACACCATATATTTT. It encodes CASGSYSGNTIYF.